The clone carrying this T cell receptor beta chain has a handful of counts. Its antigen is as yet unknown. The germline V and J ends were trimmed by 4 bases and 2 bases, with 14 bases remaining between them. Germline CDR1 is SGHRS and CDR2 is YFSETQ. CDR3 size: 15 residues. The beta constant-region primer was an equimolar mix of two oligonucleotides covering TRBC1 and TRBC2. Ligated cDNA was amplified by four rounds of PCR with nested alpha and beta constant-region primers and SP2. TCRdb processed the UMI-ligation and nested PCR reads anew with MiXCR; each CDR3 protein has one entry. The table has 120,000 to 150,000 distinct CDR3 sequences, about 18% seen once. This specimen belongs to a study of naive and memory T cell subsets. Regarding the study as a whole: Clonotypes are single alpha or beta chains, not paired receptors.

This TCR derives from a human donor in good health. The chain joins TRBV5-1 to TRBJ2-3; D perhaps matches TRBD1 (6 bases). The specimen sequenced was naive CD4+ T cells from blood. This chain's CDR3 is CASSVEDRDTDTQYF. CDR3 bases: TGCGCCAGCAGCGTGGAGGACAGAGACACAGATACGCAGTATTTT.